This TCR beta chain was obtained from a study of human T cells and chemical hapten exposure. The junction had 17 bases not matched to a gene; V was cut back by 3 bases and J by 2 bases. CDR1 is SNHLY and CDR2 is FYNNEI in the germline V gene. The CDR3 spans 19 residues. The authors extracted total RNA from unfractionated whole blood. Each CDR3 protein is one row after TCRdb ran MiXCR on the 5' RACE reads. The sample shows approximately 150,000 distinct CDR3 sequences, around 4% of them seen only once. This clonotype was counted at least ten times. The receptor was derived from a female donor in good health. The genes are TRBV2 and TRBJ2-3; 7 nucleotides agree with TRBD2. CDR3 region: CASSDAGGGDPDSTDTQYF. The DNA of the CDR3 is TGTGCCAGCAGTGATGCGGGTGGGGGGGACCCCGACTCCACAGATACGCAGTATTTT.